Sequencing of this T cell receptor beta chain was carried out in a study of T-cell memory formation after mild COVID-19. Looking at the study overall: Across donors, TCR clusters were largely donor specific. Study outcomes and limitations: Pre-infection memory carried some responding clones, suggesting that cross-reactive memory joined.

This CDR3 has 13 residues. V dropped 2 bases and J dropped 6 bases, with 8 bases sitting between them. Germline V CDR1 and CDR2: GTSNPN, SVGIG (reference sequence). This clonotype was observed a handful of times. Its specificity is unknown. A 5'RACE reaction primed in the constant segment made cDNA libraries of TCR alpha and TCR beta, and these carried sample barcodes and UMIs. TCRdb passed the 5' RACE reads through MiXCR, listing each CDR3 protein once. This sample has roughly 400,000 distinct CDR3 sequences, with about 16% found just once. What was sequenced was PBMCs or a T cell subset sorted from them (not recorded which). This clonotype originated in a man between 18 and 35 years old who had mild COVID-19 (a few samples of this study predate the infection). Cell type and time point are not known. The chain links TRBV30 to TRBJ1-6; D is perhaps TRBD1 (5 bases). This CDR3 reads CAWSLGVNSPLHF. CDR3 coding DNA: TGTGCCTGGAGTCTAGGGGTTAATTCACCCCTCCACTTT.